This TCR beta chain was profiled in a study of blood T cell repertoires in COVID-19. Some clones are missing from TCRdb's copy, which holds only in-frame ones; the method was immunoSEQ multiplex PCR. The table has around 130,000 clones, around nine tenths seen once. This clonotype was sampled from a woman between 45 and 65 years old who had recovered from COVID-19. The specimen sequenced was PBMCs or T cells enriched from blood (not recorded which).

CDR3 in amino acids: CASSPFGLRGQRGTGELFF. CDR3 in DNA: TGTGCCAGCAGCCCGTTTGGACTAAGGGGTCAAAGAGGAACCGGGGAGCTGTTTTTT. The V gene is TRBV7-6, the J gene TRBJ2-2; a possible D gene is TRBD2 (6 bases). Germline CDR1 reads SGHVS; CDR2 reads FNYEAQ. The CDR3 runs to 19 residues. V gave up 5 bases and J gave up 5 bases, with 27 bases separating them.